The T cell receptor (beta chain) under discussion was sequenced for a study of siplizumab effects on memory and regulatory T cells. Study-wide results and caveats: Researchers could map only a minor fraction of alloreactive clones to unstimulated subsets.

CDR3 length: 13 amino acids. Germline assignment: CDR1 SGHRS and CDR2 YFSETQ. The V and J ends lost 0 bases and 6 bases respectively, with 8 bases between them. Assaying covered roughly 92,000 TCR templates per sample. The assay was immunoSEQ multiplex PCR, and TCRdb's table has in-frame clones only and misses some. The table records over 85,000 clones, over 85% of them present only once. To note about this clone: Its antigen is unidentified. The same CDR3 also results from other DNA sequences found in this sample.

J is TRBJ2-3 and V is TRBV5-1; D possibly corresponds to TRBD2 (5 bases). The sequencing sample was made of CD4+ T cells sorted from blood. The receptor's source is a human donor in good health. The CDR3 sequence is CASSLAGEDTQYF. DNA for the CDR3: TGCGCCAGCAGCTTGGCCGGGGAGGATACGCAGTATTTT.